The 9 T cell receptor beta chains below come from one sample, sequenced in a study of identical twins (dated by TCRdb to the mid-2010s). Libraries came from 5' RACE. The instrument was an Illumina HiSeq 2000. TCRdb trimmed public reads at Q25 via fastp, called clones via MiXCR and kept in-frame beta chains. Entries are consolidated by CDR3 protein sequence, retaining the most common genes and DNA. This sample gives fewer than 450,000 distinct CDR3 sequences in total; around 9% of them show up just once. Of the sample, around 8.6% is held by the ten largest clones. The sequenced sample was naive T cells sorted from blood. What the cell subset or site label conveys for this sample: cells isolated with a human naive T-cell isolation kit. These receptors were taken from a woman aged 45-59 years in good health.

The chain employs TRBV4-2 and TRBJ2-2; 8 bases fit TRBD1. The CDR3 is 16 amino acids. With 0 bases clipped from V and 3 bases from J, the junction kept 3 bases outside the gene matches. Germline lookup yields CDR1 LGHNA and CDR2 YNFKEQ. CDR3 amino acids: CASSQDHRGDTGELFF. The CDR3 DNA reads as TGTGCCAGCAGCCAAGATCACAGGGGGGACACCGGGGAGCTGTTTTTT.

This clonotype showed up many times. The chain uses TRBV12-3 or TRBV12-4 and TRBJ1-1, with D tentatively TRBD1 (5 bases). Trimming pared 6 bases from V and 11 bases from J, leaving 13 bases between. The CDR3 covers 11 residues. CDR3 protein: CASRIGQGAFF. CDR3 bases: TGTGCCAGCAGAATAGGCCAGGGTGCTTTCTTT.

This sequence joins TRBV29-1 and TRBJ2-3, with 7 bases aligning to TRBD1. Germline loops: CDR1 SQVTM, CDR2 ANQGSEA. This CDR3 is 12 amino acids long. V lost 7 bases, J lost 1 base, and 2 bases stayed unmatched. The CDR3 region has the DNA TGCAGCGGAGACAGGGGCACAGATACGCAGTATTTT. Amino acid sequence: CSGDRGTDTQYF.

This clonotype has only a few counts. This chain uses TRBV30 with TRBJ2-2; D gene ambiguous. The V gene lost 0 bases and the J gene lost 4 bases, with 12 bases spanning the gap. The CDR3 has 15 amino acids. From germline, CDR1 is GTSNPN and CDR2 SVGIG (reference sequence). Written as DNA, the CDR3 is TGTGCCTGGAGTGTTTTGGGTGTCGGCACCGGGGAGCTGTTTTTT. This translates into CAWSVLGVGTGELFF.

The sample holds a few counts of this clonotype. This CDR3 reads CSARNSDRDTGELFF. The DNA for the CDR3 is TGCAGTGCTAGAAACTCGGACAGGGACACCGGGGAGCTGTTTTTT. This chain uses TRBV20-1 with TRBJ2-2; 8 bases line up with TRBD1. This CDR3 region has 15 residues. With V trimmed by 2 bases and J by 3 bases, 5 bases remained unmatched. From germline, CDR1 is DFQATT and CDR2 SNEGSKA (reference sequence).

This clonotype was counted between two and nine times. The chain uses TRBV5-1 and TRBJ2-7; D might be TRBD1 (6 bases). V gave up 3 bases and J gave up 6 bases, with 22 bases separating them. Germline loops: CDR1 SGHRS, CDR2 YFSETQ. The CDR3 length is 16 residues. CDR3 region: CASSSEPTGSSLEQYF. DNA of the CDR3: TGCGCCAGCAGCTCGGAGCCTACAGGGTCCTCCCTCGAGCAGTACTTC.

The chain links TRBV5-8 to TRBJ2-1; 13 nucleotides match TRBD2. This CDR3 spans 15 amino acids. With V trimmed by 4 bases and J by 10 bases, 8 bases remained unmatched. The germline CDR1 and CDR2 sequences are SGHTS and YDEGEE. The chain's CDR3 is CASSRGRLAGGEQFF. The CDR3 bases are TGTGCCAGCAGCCGGGGGCGACTAGCGGGAGGCGAGCAGTTCTTC.

The V call is TRBV10-3, the J call TRBJ2-2; 8 bases align to TRBD2. This CDR3 has 18 residues. The ends lost 0 bases at V and 6 bases at J; junction bases unmatched: 12. CDR1 and CDR2 from the germline V gene are ENHRY and SYGVKD. The CDR3, as DNA: TGTGCCATCAGTGAGTCGAGTAGCGGGATATCGGGCGCCGGGGAGCTGTTTTTT. Protein: CAISESSSGISGAGELFF.

This chain uses TRBV5-1 with TRBJ1-2; tentative D call: TRBD1 (6 bases). Trimming stripped 4 bases from V and 4 bases from J, with 14 bases between. Germline CDR1 reads SGHRS; CDR2 reads YFSETQ. This CDR3 region has 14 residues. CDR3 region: CASSNQQGSYGYTF. The CDR3 region has the DNA TGCGCCAGCAGCAACCAACAGGGAAGCTATGGCTACACCTTC.